This T cell receptor (beta chain) is from a study of blood T cell repertoires in COVID-19. Study as a whole: COVID-19 samples, acute and convalescent, were from the United States, Italy and Spain.

Generated by immunoSEQ multiplex PCR, the TCRdb table keeps only in-frame clones and is missing some. The data contain around 260,000 clones, 80% to 90% of them singletons. This TCR derives from an older woman with COVID-19, enrolled during active disease. The sample taken for sequencing was peripheral blood.

The CDR3 region is CASIDKSSTDTQYF. In DNA, the CDR3 is TGCGCCAGCATAGACAAATCGAGCACAGATACGCAGTATTTT. The chain carries TRBV5-1 and TRBJ2-3; no clear D. Trimming removed 6 bases from V and 0 bases from J, with 11 bases in between. CDR3 length: 14 amino acids. Per the germline V gene, CDR1 is SGHRS and CDR2 is YFSETQ.